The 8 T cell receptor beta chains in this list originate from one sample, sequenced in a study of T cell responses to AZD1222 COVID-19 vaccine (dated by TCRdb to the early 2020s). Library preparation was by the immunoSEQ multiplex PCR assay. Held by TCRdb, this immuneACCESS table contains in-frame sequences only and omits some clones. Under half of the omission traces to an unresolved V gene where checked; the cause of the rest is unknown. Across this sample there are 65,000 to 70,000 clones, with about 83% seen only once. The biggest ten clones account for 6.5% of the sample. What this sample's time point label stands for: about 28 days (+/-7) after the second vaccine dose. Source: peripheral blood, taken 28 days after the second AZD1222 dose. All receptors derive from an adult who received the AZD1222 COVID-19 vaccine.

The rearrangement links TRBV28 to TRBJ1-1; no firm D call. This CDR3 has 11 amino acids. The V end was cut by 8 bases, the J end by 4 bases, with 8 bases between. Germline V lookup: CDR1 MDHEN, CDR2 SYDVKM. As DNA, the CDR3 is TGTGCCAGCCGTACCCGCACTGAAGCTTTCTTT. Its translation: CASRTRTEAFF.

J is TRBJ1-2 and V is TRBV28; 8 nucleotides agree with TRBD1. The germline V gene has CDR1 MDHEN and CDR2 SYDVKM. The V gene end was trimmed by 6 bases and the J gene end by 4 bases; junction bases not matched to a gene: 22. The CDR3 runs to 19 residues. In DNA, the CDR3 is TGTGCCAGCAGCATGATGGGTATTGCTACAGGGGGTATCCTCTATGGCTACACCTTC. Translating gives CASSMMGIATGGILYGYTF.

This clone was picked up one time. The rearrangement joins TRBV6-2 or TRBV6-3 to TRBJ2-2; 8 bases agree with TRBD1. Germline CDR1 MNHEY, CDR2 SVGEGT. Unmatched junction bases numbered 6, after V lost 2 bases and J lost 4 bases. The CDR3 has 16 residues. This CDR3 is CASSYRWGTGTGELFF. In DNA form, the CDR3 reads TGTGCCAGCAGTTACCGTTGGGGGACAGGCACCGGGGAGCTGTTTTTT.

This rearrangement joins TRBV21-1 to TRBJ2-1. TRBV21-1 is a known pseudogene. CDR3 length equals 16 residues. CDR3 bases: TGTGCCAGCAGCAAAGTAGGATTGGACCGGAACAATGAGCAGTTCTTC. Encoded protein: CASSKVGLDRNNEQFF.

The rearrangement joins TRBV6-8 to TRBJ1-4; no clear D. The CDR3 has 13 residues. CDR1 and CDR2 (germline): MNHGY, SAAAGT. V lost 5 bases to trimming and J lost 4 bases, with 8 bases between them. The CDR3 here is CASSPKSNEKLFF. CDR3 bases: TGTGCCAGCAGTCCGAAAAGTAATGAAAAACTGTTTTTT.

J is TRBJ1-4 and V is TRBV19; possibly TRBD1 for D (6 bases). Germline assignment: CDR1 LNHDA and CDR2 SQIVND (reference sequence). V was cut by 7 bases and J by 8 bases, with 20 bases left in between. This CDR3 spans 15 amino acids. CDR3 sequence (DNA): TGTGCCAGTAAAATACCGGGACAAAGAAGGGAAAAACTGTTTTTT. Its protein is CASKIPGQRREKLFF.

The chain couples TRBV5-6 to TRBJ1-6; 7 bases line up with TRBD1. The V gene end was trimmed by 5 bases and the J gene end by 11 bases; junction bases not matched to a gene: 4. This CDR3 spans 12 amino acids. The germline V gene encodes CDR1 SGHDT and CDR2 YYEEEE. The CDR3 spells CASSSGGPPLHF. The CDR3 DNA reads TGTGCCAGCAGTTCAGGGGGGCCACCCCTCCACTTT.

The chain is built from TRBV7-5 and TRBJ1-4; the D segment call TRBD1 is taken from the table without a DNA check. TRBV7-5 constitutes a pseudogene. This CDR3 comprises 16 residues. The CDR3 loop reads CARSSGQFATNEKLFF. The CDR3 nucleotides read TGTGCCAGAAGCTCAGGACAGTTTGCAACTAATGAAAAACTGTTTTTT.